A selection of T cell receptor beta chains follows, all from one sample in a study of T cell responses to AZD1222 COVID-19 vaccine. TCRdb's table, derived via immunoSEQ multiplex PCR, lists solely in-frame clones and lacks some. The sample consists of approximately 150,000 clones, approximately 92% of them appearing once. The material sequenced was peripheral blood, taken on day 0 of AZD1222 vaccination. The source is an adult in good health. The CDR3 runs from the conserved cysteine through the conserved F or W. A D gene is named only where the DNA matches it firmly. Expanded clones get a size class; other rows say once, few or many, or leave the size out.

clone size	V gene	D gene	J gene	CDR3 protein	CDR3 DNA
.	TRBV4-1	.	TRBJ2-7	CASSQSPPAYYEQYF	TGCGCCAGCAGCCAGAGCCCGCCTGCATACTACGAGCAGTACTTC
few	TRBV6-5	.	TRBJ1-1	CAISTEVNTEAFF	TGTGCCATTTCGACAGAAGTGAACACTGAAGCTTTCTTT
.	TRBV7-2	.	TRBJ2-3	CASSLAARAADTQYF	TGTGCCAGCAGCTTAGCGGCTAGGGCCGCAGATACGCAGTATTTT
.	TRBV11-2	TRBD1	TRBJ2-7	CASSFRQGSYRYEQYF	TGTGCCAGCAGCTTTAGACAGGGGAGTTATCGCTACGAGCAGTACTTC
once	TRBV6-2/TRBV6-3	.	TRBJ1-2	CASSRGQNYGYTF	TGTGCCAGCAGCCGCGGACAGAACTATGGCTACACCTTC
.	TRBV14	.	TRBJ1-1	CASSPFGQTLNTEAFF	TGTGCCAGCAGCCCCTTCGGACAAACCTTGAACACTGAAGCTTTCTTT
few	TRBV5-5	.	TRBJ1-1	CASSFTVPDTEAFF	TGTGCCAGCAGTTTCACAGTGCCCGACACTGAAGCTTTCTTT
.	TRBV10-3	.	TRBJ2-3	CAISDKGLDTDTQYF	TGTGCCATCAGTGACAAGGGACTTGACACAGATACGCAGTATTTT
.	TRBV5-1	TRBD1	TRBJ1-2	CASSDPGQQGGYTF	TGCGCCAGCAGCGACCCGGGACAGCAAGGAGGCTACACCTTC
.	TRBV13	.	TRBJ1-4	CASSFRRFRGGDPIGEKLFF	TGTGCCAGCAGCTTTAGAAGGTTCAGGGGCGGCGATCCTATAGGAGAAAAACTGTTTTTT
.	TRBV12-3/TRBV12-4	TRBD1	TRBJ2-1	CASNPGGYNEQFF	TGTGCCAGCAACCCAGGGGGTTACAATGAGCAGTTCTTC
.	TRBV12-3/TRBV12-4	.	TRBJ1-4	CASSLWISEKLFF	TGTGCCAGCAGTTTGTGGATAAGTGAAAAACTGTTTTTT
.	TRBV10-3	.	TRBJ2-7	CAISGTAGYEQYF	TGTGCCATCAGTGGGACCGCCGGCTACGAGCAGTACTTC
.	TRBV30	TRBD1	TRBJ1-5	CAWSGQGNQPQHF	TGTGCCTGGAGTGGACAGGGGAATCAGCCCCAGCATTTT
once	TRBV7-9	.	TRBJ2-3	CASSLVEDTQYF	TGTGCCAGCAGCTTAGTTGAAGATACGCAGTATTTT
.	TRBV4-2	.	TRBJ1-1	CASSQSLTRGPMNTEAFF	TGTGCCAGCAGCCAATCTCTAACTCGGGGGCCCATGAACACTGAAGCTTTCTTT
.	TRBV6-5	.	TRBJ1-2	CASSSRASLSYGYTF	TGTGCCAGCAGTTCAAGGGCAAGCCTAAGCTATGGCTACACCTTC
.	TRBV28	TRBD1	TRBJ2-7	CASRLLSTGNYEQYF	TGTGCCAGCAGGTTACTTTCGACAGGGAACTACGAGCAGTACTTC
once	TRBV7-3	.	TRBJ2-5	CASSLGHSQETQYF	TGTGCCAGCAGCTTGGGGCATAGCCAAGAGACCCAGTACTTC
.	TRBV6-2/TRBV6-3	.	TRBJ1-3	CASRYEAAGRNTIYF	TGTGCCAGCAGGTACGAAGCCGCCGGGAGAAACACCATATATTTT
.	TRBV2	.	TRBJ2-1	CASRGTYPGGLNEQFF	TGTGCCAGCAGGGGGACATATCCTGGTGGGTTGAATGAGCAGTTCTTC
once	TRBV29-1	TRBD1	TRBJ2-3	CSARGYTQYF	TGCAGCGCCAGGGGGTATACGCAGTATTTT
.	TRBV28	.	TRBJ1-1	CASSLAGTGAFF	TGTGCCAGCAGTTTAGCCGGGACCGGCGCTTTCTTT
.	TRBV25-1	.	TRBJ1-6	CASRGAGSSPLHF	TGTGCCAGCAGAGGGGCGGGGAGTTCACCCCTCCACTTT
.	TRBV5-8	.	TRBJ1-5	CASSRGQSSSKEPQHF	TGTGCCAGCAGCAGGGGTCAATCCAGTTCAAAGGAGCCCCAGCATTTT
.	TRBV3-1/TRBV3-2	.	TRBJ2-2	CASSQGRAGGRPNTGELFF	TGTGCCAGCAGCCAAGGTAGGGCCGGCGGACGACCGAACACCGGGGAGCTGTTTTTT
.	TRBV6-5	.	TRBJ2-5	CASSYSIGALETQYF	TGTGCCAGCAGTTACTCGATAGGGGCTCTGGAGACCCAGTACTTC
.	TRBV4-3	.	TRBJ1-2	CASSQEFVNYGYTF	TGCGCCAGCAGCCAAGAATTTGTGAACTATGGCTACACCTTC
once	TRBV27	.	TRBJ2-7	CASSFRGSSSYEQYF	TGTGCCAGCAGTTTCCGGGGGTCCTCCTCCTACGAGCAGTACTTC
.	TRBV7-9	TRBD2	TRBJ2-7	CASDGLAGHEQYF	TGTGCCAGCGACGGACTAGCGGGACACGAGCAGTACTTC
.	TRBV2	.	TRBJ1-5	CASSEGRSGARGNQPQHF	TGTGCCAGCAGTGAAGGGCGGTCAGGGGCTAGAGGCAATCAGCCCCAGCATTTT
.	TRBV6-1	TRBD2	TRBJ2-5	CASSENPSGGVTQYF	TGTGCCAGCAGTGAAAACCCTAGCGGGGGGGTGACCCAGTACTTC
.	TRBV9	.	TRBJ2-2	CASSVVLPLANTGELFF	TGTGCCAGCAGCGTAGTGCTTCCACTTGCGAACACCGGGGAGCTGTTTTTT
.	TRBV6-6	.	TRBJ1-5	CASSHQPQHF	TGTGCCAGCAGTCATCAGCCCCAGCATTTT
.	TRBV7-9	.	TRBJ1-5	CASSPGWINQPQHF	TGTGCCAGCAGCCCCGGATGGATCAATCAGCCCCAGCATTTT
.	TRBV9	.	TRBJ2-3	CASSAQFPDTQYF	TGTGCCAGCAGCGCCCAGTTCCCAGATACGCAGTATTTT
.	TRBV7-8	.	TRBJ1-2	CASSLGPQGRRDGYTF	TGTGCCAGCAGCTTAGGACCCCAGGGCCGCCGGGATGGCTACACCTTC
.	TRBV30	.	TRBJ2-3	CAWALGDTQYF	TGTGCCTGGGCCCTGGGAGATACGCAGTATTTT
.	TRBV6-5	.	TRBJ1-2	CASSYSGNVYGYTF	TGTGCCAGCAGTTACTCAGGGAACGTCTATGGCTACACCTTC
.	TRBV6-5	.	TRBJ1-5	CASARVRGQPQHF	TGTGCCAGCGCCCGGGTGCGCGGTCAGCCCCAGCATTTT
.	TRBV6-5	TRBD1	TRBJ1-4	CASRTGGANNEKLFF	TGTGCCAGCCGGACAGGAGGGGCCAATAATGAAAAACTGTTTTTT
once	TRBV11-2	.	TRBJ2-1	CASSLDANRVNEQFF	TGTGCCAGCAGCTTAGATGCCAACAGGGTGAATGAGCAGTTCTTC
.	TRBV27	TRBD2	TRBJ2-3	CASSLRLAGVPRADTQYF	TGTGCCAGCAGTCTCAGACTAGCGGGGGTCCCTCGGGCAGATACGCAGTATTTT
.	TRBV11-1	TRBD2	TRBJ2-5	CASSLRRGGLRETQYF	TGTGCCAGCAGCTTAAGGCGGGGGGGCCTAAGAGAGACCCAGTACTTC
.	TRBV27	.	TRBJ2-1	CASSKGDSAYNEQFF	TGTGCCAGCAGTAAAGGCGATTCTGCCTACAATGAGCAGTTCTTC
once	TRBV11-2	TRBD1	TRBJ2-7	CASSAGTGAIYEQYF	TGTGCCAGCAGCGCCGGGACAGGGGCGATTTACGAGCAGTACTTC
.	TRBV7-9	TRBD1	TRBJ2-7	CASSQQGALSYEQYF	TGTGCCAGCAGCCAGCAGGGGGCCTTATCCTACGAGCAGTACTTC
.	TRBV10-2	TRBD2	TRBJ2-7	CASSEPRTSSYEQYF	TGCGCCAGCAGTGAGCCCAGGACTAGCTCCTACGAGCAGTACTTC
.	TRBV7-6	.	TRBJ1-1	CASSSLRGPPEAFF	TGTGCCAGCAGTTCCCTCAGGGGTCCCCCTGAAGCTTTCTTT
.	TRBV7-6	.	TRBJ1-3	CASSLDRIRSGNTIYF	TGTGCCAGCAGCTTAGACAGGATCCGCTCTGGAAACACCATATATTTT
.	TRBV7-3	.	TRBJ2-7	CASSLTESYEQYF	TGTGCCAGCAGCTTAACTGAATCCTACGAGCAGTACTTC
.	TRBV5-5	.	TRBJ2-7	CASSLGLGSKQYF	TGTGCCAGCAGCTTGGGGCTGGGGAGCAAGCAGTACTTC
.	TRBV9	.	TRBJ2-7	CASSAGVGDYEQYF	TGTGCCAGCAGCGCAGGGGTGGGTGACTACGAGCAGTACTTC
.	TRBV27	.	TRBJ1-4	CATSDRWGATNEKLFF	TGTGCCACCTCGGACCGTTGGGGAGCAACTAATGAAAAACTGTTTTTT
.	TRBV6-5	TRBD1	TRBJ1-4	CASHKTRTGNEKLFF	TGTGCCAGCCATAAGACGAGGACAGGGAATGAAAAACTGTTTTTT
.	TRBV3-1/TRBV3-2	.	TRBJ1-1	CASSQGGRMNTEAFF	TGTGCCAGCAGCCAAGGTGGCAGGATGAACACTGAAGCTTTCTTT
.	TRBV15	TRBD1	TRBJ1-6	CATSRAGTGSSPLHF	TGTGCCACCAGCAGAGCCGGGACAGGGAGTTCACCCCTCCACTTT
once	TRBV5-1	.	TRBJ1-2	CASSLDFDGYTF	TGCGCCAGCAGCTTAGATTTCGATGGCTACACCTTC
.	TRBV7-9	TRBD1	TRBJ2-6	CASSSRTGVRSGANVLTF	TGTGCCAGCAGCTCAAGGACAGGAGTCCGCTCTGGGGCCAACGTCCTGACTTTC